The text below deals with one TCR beta chain. Its antigen is not identified. This entry belongs to a study of cytomegalovirus exposure and HLA in healthy donors. The study, taken as a whole, reports: In a later analysis, HLA-C alleles had the fewest associated TCRs, DRB1 alleles the most.

This CDR3 has 14 amino acids. Germline values: CDR1 SGHRS, CDR2 YFSETQ. The V and J ends lost 4 bases and 0 bases, in that order; junction bases with no gene match: 2. The PCR had 60 Vbeta and 13 Jbeta primers. TCRdb keeps only in-frame clones here, not all; method: immunoSEQ multiplex PCR. The repertoire consists of around 160,000 clones, with about 75% occurring once and the leading ten covering about an eighth. The clonotype originates from a man aged 50-60 years in good health and CMV-seropositive. Specimen: PBMCs. The chain is built from TRBV5-1 and TRBJ1-1; 8 nucleotides align to TRBD1. CDR3 amino acids: CASSPRGLNTEAFF. CDR3 DNA sequence: TGCGCCAGCAGCCCCAGGGGGCTGAACACTGAAGCTTTCTTT.